This TCR beta chain originates from a study of cytomegalovirus exposure and HLA in healthy donors. CDR1 and CDR2 (germline): LNHDA, SQIVND (reference sequence). The CDR3 totals 16 residues. The ends were cut back, 5 bases at V and 1 base at J, with 15 bases in the middle. A note on this clone: Its matching antigen is unknown.

Primers: 60 Vbeta forward and 13 Jbeta reverse. The method was immunoSEQ multiplex PCR; TCRdb's version includes in-frame clones alone and lacks a portion of them. This table has about 120,000 clones, 75% appearing once. Study observations and caveats: Later, TCR association rates were found to vary by HLA locus, highest for DRB1 and lowest for HLA-C.

The sequence was obtained from a woman in her forties or fifties in good health and CMV-seronegative. Material: PBMCs. J is TRBJ2-1 and V is TRBV19, with a possible D match to TRBD2 (5 bases). The CDR3 DNA reads TGTGCCAGTAGTTCCAAACTAGTTTTGTCCTACAATGAGCAGTTCTTC. Residues: CASSSKLVLSYNEQFF.